This T cell receptor (beta chain) comes out of a study of T cells in Graves' hyperthyroidism and ophthalmopathy. Overall study results and limits: Ophthalmopathy and stable hyperthyroidism were told apart by a 13 V-J model. Most expanded thyroid clonotypes above 0.001 also appeared in blood.

What was amplified from RNA transcripts were TCR beta CDR3 regions. The TCR CDR3 first-round RT-PCR relied on the HTBI primer set. TCRdb itself ran the multiplex PCR reads through MiXCR, one entry per CDR3 protein. Among roughly 740,000 distinct CDR3 sequences listed, less than 20% were seen once. Disease duration under 2 months; hyperthyroidism patients were aged 18 to 65. Criteria for exclusion of patients were uncontrolled infection, other autoimmune disease, pregnancy or lactation. Germline CDR1 reads MDHEN; CDR2 reads SYDVKM. Between the trimmed V and J ends, which lost 4 bases and 7 bases, there was a span of 14 bases. The CDR3 covers 14 residues. Comments on this clonotype: Its matching antigen is unknown.

The receptor comes from a man aged 18 to 29 with Graves' hyperthyroidism. Sequencing used blood. The chain carries TRBV28 and TRBJ2-1; possible D gene TRBD2, 5 bases. Written as DNA, the CDR3 is TGTGCCAGCAGTTATAATCGGGGTTTAAATGAGCAGTTCTTC. Its translation is CASSYNRGLNEQFF.